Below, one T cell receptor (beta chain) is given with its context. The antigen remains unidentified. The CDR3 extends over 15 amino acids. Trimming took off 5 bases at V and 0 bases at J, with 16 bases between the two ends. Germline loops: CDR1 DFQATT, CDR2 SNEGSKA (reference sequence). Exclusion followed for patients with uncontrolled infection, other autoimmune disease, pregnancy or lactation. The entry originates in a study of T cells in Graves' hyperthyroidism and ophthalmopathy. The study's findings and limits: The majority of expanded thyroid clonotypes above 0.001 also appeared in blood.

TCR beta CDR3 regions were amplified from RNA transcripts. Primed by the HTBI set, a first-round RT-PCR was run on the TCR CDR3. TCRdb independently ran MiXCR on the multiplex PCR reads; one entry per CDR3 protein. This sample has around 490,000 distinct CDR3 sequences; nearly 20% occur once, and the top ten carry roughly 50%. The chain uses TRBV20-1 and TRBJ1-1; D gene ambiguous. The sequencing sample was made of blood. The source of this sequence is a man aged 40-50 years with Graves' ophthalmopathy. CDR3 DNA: TGCAGTGCTGCCAGTCGTGGGAGGATGAACACTGAAGCTTTCTTT. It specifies CSAASRGRMNTEAFF.